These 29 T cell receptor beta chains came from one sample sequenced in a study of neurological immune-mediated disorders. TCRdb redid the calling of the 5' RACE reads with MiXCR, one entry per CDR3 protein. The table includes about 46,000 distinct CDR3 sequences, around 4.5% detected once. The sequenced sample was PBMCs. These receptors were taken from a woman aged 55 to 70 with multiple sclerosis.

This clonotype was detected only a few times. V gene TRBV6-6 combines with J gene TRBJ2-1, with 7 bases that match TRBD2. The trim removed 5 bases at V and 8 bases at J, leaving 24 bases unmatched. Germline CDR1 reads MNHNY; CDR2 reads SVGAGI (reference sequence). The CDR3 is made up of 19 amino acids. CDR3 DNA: TGTGCCAGCAGTAACCAGGCTAGCGGTGGGGGTGCCGGGGTTTATGAGCAGTTCTTC. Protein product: CASSNQASGGGAGVYEQFF.

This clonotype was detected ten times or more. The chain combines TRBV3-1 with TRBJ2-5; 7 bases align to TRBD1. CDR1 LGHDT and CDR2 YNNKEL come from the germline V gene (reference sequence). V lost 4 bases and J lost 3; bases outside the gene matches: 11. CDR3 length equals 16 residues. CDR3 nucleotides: TGTGCCAGCAGCCCTCGGACAGGCCGTGGGGAAGAGACCCAGTACTTC. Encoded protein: CASSPRTGRGEETQYF.

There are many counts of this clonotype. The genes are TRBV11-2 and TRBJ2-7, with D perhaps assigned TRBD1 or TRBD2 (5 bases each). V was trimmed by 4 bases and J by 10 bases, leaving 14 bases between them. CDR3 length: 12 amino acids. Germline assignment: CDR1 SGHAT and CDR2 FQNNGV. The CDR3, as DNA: TGTGCCAGCAGCTATATTAGGGGACCCCAGTACTTC. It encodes CASSYIRGPQYF.

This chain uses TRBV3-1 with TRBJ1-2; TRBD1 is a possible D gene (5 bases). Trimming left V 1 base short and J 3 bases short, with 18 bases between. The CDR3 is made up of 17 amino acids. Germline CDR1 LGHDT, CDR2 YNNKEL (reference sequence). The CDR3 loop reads CASSQGQRVRGYYGYTF. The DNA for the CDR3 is TGTGCCAGCAGCCAAGGCCAAAGGGTACGGGGGTACTATGGCTACACCTTC.

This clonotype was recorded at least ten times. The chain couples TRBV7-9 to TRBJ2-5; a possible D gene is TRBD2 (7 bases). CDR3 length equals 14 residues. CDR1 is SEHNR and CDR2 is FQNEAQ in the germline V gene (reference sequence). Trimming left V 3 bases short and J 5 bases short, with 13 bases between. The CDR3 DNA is TGTGCCAGCAGCTTCCGGGGGGCGCGGGAGACCCAGTACTTC. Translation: CASSFRGARETQYF.

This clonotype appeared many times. CDR3 protein: CSARTGQGYEQYV. As DNA, the CDR3 is TGCAGTGCTAGGACGGGACAGGGCTACGAGCAGTACGTC. This sequence joins TRBV20-1 and TRBJ2-7, with 9 bases that match TRBD1. The CDR3 contains 13 residues. The J segment lost 3 bases and the V segment lost 3 bases, leaving 3 bases of the junction unmatched. CDR1 is DFQATT, CDR2 SNEGSKA, per germline (reference sequence).

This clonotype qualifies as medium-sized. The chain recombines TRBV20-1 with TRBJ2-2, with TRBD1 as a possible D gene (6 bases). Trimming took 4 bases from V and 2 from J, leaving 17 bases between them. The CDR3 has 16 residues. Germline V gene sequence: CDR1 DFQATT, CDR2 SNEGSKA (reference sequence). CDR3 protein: CSAKPPGHSNTGELFF. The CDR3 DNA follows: TGCAGTGCTAAACCTCCGGGACACTCAAACACCGGGGAGCTGTTTTTT.

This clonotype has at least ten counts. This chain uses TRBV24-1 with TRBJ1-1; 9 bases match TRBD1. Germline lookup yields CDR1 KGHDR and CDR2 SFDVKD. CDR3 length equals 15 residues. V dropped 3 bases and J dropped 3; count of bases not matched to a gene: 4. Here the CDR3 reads CATSDPRTGDTEAFF. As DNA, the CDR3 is TGTGCCACCAGTGATCCCCGGACAGGGGACACTGAAGCTTTCTTT.

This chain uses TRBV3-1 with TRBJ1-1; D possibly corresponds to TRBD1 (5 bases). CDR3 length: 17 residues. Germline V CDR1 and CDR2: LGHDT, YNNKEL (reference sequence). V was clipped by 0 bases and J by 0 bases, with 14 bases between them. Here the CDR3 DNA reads TGTGCCAGCAGCCAAGATTCGGACATCACGATGAACACTGAAGCTTTCTTT. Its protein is CASSQDSDITMNTEAFF.

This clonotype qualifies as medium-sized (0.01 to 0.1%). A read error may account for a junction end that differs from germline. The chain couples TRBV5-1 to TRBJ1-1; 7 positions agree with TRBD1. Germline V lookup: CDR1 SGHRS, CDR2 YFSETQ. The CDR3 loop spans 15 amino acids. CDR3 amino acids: CASSLEGARNAEAFF. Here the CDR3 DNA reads TGCGCCAGCAGCTTAGAGGGGGCGAGGAACGCTGAAGCTTTCTTT.

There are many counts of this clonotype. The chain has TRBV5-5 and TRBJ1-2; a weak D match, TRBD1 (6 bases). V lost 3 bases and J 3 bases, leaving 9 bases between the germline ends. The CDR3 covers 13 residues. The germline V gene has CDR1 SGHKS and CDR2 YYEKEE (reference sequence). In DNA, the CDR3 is TGTGCCAGCAGCTACAGGGACGACTATGGCTACACCTTC. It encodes CASSYRDDYGYTF.

CDR3 protein: CASSLVPGGPQYF. The CDR3 nucleotides are TGTGCCAGCAGCTTAGTTCCGGGGGGGCCTCAGTATTTT. V usage is TRBV7-2 and J usage is TRBJ2-3; 8 bases fit TRBD2. The CDR3 has 13 residues. V shed 1 base, J shed 12 bases, and the junction held 6 bases outside the gene matches. The V gene's germline CDR1 is SGHTA and CDR2 FQGNSA.

CDR3 nucleotides: TGCAGTGCTAGTCTAGCGAATCCGTACAATGAGCAGTTCTTC. Its protein product is CSASLANPYNEQFF. The rearrangement links TRBV20-1 to TRBJ2-1; tentatively, D is TRBD2 (6 bases). Germline V gene sequence: CDR1 DFQATT, CDR2 SNEGSKA (reference sequence). The CDR3 extends over 14 amino acids. Trimming took off 3 bases at V and 4 bases at J, with 13 bases between the two ends.

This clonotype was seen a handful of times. The CDR3 coding sequence is TGTGCCACCAGCAGAGATCACGGGGGGGCTTGGCACATTCAGTACTTC. Its protein is CATSRDHGGAWHIQYF. The chain recombines TRBV15 with TRBJ2-4; 8 bases fit TRBD2. Trimming took 0 bases from V and 8 from J; bases not matched to a gene: 9. The CDR3 is 16 amino acids. Germline V gene data show CDR1 as LNHNV and CDR2 as YYDKDF (reference sequence).

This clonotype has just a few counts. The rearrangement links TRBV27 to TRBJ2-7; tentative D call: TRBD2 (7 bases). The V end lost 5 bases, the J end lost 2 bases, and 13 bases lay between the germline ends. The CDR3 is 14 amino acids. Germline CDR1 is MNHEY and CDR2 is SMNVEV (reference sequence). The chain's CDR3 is CASSRPGGAYEQYF. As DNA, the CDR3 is TGTGCCAGCAGTAGACCGGGGGGCGCCTACGAGCAGTACTTC.

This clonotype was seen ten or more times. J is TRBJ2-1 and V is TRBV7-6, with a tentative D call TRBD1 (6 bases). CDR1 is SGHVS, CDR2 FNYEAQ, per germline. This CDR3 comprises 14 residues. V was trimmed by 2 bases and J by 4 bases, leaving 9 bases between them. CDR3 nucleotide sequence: TGTGCCAGCAGCTTATTTGGACAGTACAATGAGCAGTTCTTC. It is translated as CASSLFGQYNEQFF.

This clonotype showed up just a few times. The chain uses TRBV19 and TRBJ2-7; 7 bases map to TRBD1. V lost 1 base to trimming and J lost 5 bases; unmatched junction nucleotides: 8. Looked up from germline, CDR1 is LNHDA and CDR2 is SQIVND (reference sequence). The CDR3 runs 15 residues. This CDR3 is CASSIALGTANEQYF. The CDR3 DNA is TGTGCCAGTAGTATAGCCCTCGGGACAGCGAACGAGCAGTACTTC.

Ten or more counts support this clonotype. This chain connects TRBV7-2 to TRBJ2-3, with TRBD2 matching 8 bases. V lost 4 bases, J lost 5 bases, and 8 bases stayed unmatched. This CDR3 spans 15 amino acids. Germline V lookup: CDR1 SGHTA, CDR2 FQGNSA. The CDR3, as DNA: TGTGCCAGCAGCTCACAAGCGGGAGTGGGAGATACGCAGTATTTT. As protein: CASSSQAGVGDTQYF.

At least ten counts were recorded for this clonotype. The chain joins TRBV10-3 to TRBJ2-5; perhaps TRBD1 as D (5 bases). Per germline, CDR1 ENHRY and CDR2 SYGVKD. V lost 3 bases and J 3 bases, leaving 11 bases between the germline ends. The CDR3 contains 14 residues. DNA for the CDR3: TGTGCCATCAGTGACAAGGGGTCGGAAGAGACCCAGTACTTC. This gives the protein CAISDKGSEETQYF.

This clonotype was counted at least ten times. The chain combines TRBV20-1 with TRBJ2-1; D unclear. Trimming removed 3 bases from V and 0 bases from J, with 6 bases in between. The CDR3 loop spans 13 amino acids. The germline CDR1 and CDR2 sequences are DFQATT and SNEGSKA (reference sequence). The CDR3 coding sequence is TGCAGTGCTAGGAGTTACTCCTACAATGAGCAGTTCTTC. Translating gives CSARSYSYNEQFF.

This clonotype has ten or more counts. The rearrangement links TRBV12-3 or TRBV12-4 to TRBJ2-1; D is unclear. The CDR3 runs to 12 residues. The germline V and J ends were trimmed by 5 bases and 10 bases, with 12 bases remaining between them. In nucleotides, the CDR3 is TGTGCCAGCAGTCCACCATTGGGGGAGCAGTTCTTC. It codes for CASSPPLGEQFF.

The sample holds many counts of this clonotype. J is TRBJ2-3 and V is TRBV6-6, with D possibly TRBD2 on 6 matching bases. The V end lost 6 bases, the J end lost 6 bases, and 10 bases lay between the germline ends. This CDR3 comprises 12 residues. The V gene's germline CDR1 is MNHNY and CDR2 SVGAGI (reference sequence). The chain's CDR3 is CASSLGLDTQYF. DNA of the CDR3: TGTGCCAGCAGCCTGGGACTGGATACGCAGTATTTT.

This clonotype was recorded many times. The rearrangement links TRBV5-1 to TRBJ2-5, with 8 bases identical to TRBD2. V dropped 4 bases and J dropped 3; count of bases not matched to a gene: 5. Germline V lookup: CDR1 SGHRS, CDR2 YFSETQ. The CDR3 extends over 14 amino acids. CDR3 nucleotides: TGCGCCAGCAGCACTGGACTAGCCAAAGAGACCCAGTACTTC. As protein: CASSTGLAKETQYF.

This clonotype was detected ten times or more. CDR3 protein: CATSRDTAEETQYF. CDR3 nucleotide sequence: TGTGCCACCAGCAGAGATACGGCGGAAGAGACCCAGTACTTC. J is TRBJ2-5 and V is TRBV15; D is unresolved. The CDR3 length is 14 residues. V lost 0 bases to trimming and J lost 3 bases, with 8 bases between them. The V gene's germline CDR1 is LNHNV and CDR2 YYDKDF (reference sequence).

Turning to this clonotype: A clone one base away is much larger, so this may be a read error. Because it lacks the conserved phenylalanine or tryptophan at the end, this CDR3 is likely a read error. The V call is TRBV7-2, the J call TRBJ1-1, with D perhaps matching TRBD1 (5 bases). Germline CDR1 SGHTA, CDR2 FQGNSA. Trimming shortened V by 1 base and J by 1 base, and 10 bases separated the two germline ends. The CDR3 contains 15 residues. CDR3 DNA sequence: TGTGCCAGCAGCTTAGGCAGCAGGGCGAACACTGAAGCTTTCTGT. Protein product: CASSLGSRANTEAFC.

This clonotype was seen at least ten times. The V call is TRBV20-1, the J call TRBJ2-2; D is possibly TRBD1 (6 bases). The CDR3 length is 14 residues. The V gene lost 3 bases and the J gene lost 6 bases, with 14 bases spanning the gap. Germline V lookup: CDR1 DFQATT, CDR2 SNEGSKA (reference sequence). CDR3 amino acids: CSARPTGFPGELFF. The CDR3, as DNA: TGCAGTGCTAGGCCCACAGGGTTCCCCGGGGAGCTGTTTTTT.

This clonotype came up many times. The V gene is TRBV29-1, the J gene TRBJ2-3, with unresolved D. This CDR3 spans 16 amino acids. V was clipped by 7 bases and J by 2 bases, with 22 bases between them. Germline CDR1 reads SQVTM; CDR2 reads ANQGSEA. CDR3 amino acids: CSAAGDAKQSTDTQYF. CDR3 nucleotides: TGCAGCGCCGCCGGAGACGCTAAGCAATCCACAGATACGCAGTATTTT.

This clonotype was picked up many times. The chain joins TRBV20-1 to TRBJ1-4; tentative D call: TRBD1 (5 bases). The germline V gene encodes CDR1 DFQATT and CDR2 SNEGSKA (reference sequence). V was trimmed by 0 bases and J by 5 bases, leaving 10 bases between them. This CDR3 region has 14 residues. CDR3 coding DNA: TGCAGTGCTAGAGAGACAGCTTTAAATGAAAAACTGTTTTTT. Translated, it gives CSARETALNEKLFF.

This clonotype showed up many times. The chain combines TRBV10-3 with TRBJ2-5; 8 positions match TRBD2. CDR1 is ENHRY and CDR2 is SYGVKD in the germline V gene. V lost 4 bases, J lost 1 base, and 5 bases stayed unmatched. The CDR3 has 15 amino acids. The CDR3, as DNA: TGTGCCATCAGTGGAGCGGGGGCTATCCAAGAGACCCAGTACTTC. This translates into CAISGAGAIQETQYF.